This T cell receptor beta chain was captured by sequencing in a study of blood T cell repertoires in COVID-19 (dated by TCRdb to about 2020). At the level of the whole study: The collaborator samples originated in the United States, Italy and Spain and spanned the acute and convalescent phases of COVID-19. The prospective study material was composed of cDNA or gDNA derived from T cells, B-cell-depleted T cells, or PBMCs. The dataset comprised deeply sampled blood TCRbeta repertoires from subjects exposed to, actively infected with, or recovered from COVID-19. The repertoires were released in a freely available public database meant as a resource for research on the immune response to SARS-CoV-2. Samples were obtained from the ongoing ImmuneRACE study (first 160 participants) and from 950 to 1,500 subjects provided by 6 global collaborators. Nearly every sample came with metadata listing a de-identified subject ID, COVID-19 status, age in years and sex. HLA class I and class II types, where available, came from metadata supplied by the sample provider rather than from assay-based typing.

TCRbeta CDR3 regions were amplified from genomic DNA using the immunoSEQ Assay, a bias-controlled multiplex PCR. The paper's data handling went like this. Within the assay, amplification of reference gene primers was used to estimate how many nucleated cells each sample contained. Sequence reads were collapsed and filtered to measure the absolute abundance of every unique TCRbeta CDR3 rearrangement. For each sample, productive Simpson clonality was calculated as the square root of Simpson's diversity index across productive rearrangements. TCRdb took over this immuneACCESS table, retaining in-frame rearrangements with V and J assigned. Such tables are incomplete; in checked studies, under half of the missing clones stem from an unresolved V gene, and the remainder is unexplained. V and J calls and clone size are as listed in that table; D and trimming were resolved from the DNA. The sample table records approximately 200,000 clones; about 80% of these occur just once. The top ten constitute roughly 7% of the sample.

Results the study describes overall, beyond this receptor: The amount of clinical and demographic metadata varied by source and participant and was provided uncurated.

From its cysteine to its phenylalanine, the CDR3 spans 16 amino acids. The CDR3 DNA has 48 bases and is translated from base 1. The germline V gene (reference sequence) sets CDR1 to LNHDA and CDR2 to SQIVND. Trimmed from V: 7 bases; trimmed from J: 7 bases; junction bases lacking a gene match: 14. A word on this clone: Its antigen is currently not known. Per-nucleotide qualities are absent, and no much larger clonotype sits a single base away.

Participants in the prospective study were aged about 18 to 100 years, lived in 20 to 25 United States geographic areas, and enrolled through a virtual design. To assign participants to cohorts, the prospective study relied on clinical history that participants themselves reported in a screening survey and a study questionnaire. Recovered participants in ImmuneRACE Cohort 3 were defined by two consecutive negative NP/OP PCR tests, clearance by a healthcare professional, or resolution of symptoms. Mobile phlebotomists in the prospective study collected whole blood, serum and a nasopharyngeal or oropharyngeal swab from every participant. Over an approximately 2-month period, participants in the prospective study had the option of providing additional blood draws and questionnaires. Prospective study blood samples were shipped either frozen or at room temperature before DNA extraction.

Sequenced input: PBMCs or T cells enriched from blood (not recorded which). The clonotype originates from a man aged 40-49 years who had recovered from COVID-19. This chain is built from TRBV19 and TRBJ1-5, with TRBD1 matching 9 junction bases. This receptor carries the CDR3 CASKKADRGIRQPQHF. In nucleotide form, the sequence is TGTGCCAGTAAGAAGGCCGACAGGGGGATTAGGCAGCCCCAGCATTTT.